What follows is one T cell receptor beta chain and its context. Its matching antigen is unknown. This record comes from a study of CD8 T cell repertoires and HIV-1 epitope variants. Germline V gives CDR1 SNHLY, CDR2 FYNNEI. V was cut by 2 bases and J by 7 bases, with 9 bases left in between. This CDR3 contains 12 residues. Libraries were prepared by immunoSEQ multiplex PCR; TCRdb keeps only in-frame clonotypes and omits some of them. The table includes under 6,500 clones, just over 65% detected once. This receptor was obtained from a male donor with HIV. This chain connects TRBV2 to TRBJ2-7; D is undetermined. Sequenced material: cultured CD8+ T cells derived from PBMCs. CDR3 loop: CASSESVREQYF. The CDR3 DNA follows: TGTGCCAGCAGTGAAAGCGTTAGGGAGCAGTACTTC.